The clone carrying this T cell receptor (beta chain) was seen more than once but under ten times. Its antigen is undetermined. The authors prepared the TCRbeta library with unique molecular identifiers. Using its own MiXCR run on the PCR reads, TCRdb lists one record per CDR3 protein. The table shows roughly 420,000 distinct CDR3 sequences, with about 17% occurring only once. This specimen belongs to a study of T-cell reconstitution after alpha-beta-depleted transplantation in children. Study conclusions and caveats: About two months after transplant, alpha-beta T cells reportedly came from several hundred expanded graft clones. Hyperexpanded clones declined; after one year, newly produced T cells mostly supplied diversity. The origin of high day-60 TCRbeta diversity in some patients lay in surviving recipient T cells and thymic progenitors.

Germline V gene lookup returns CDR1 MNHEY and CDR2 SVGAGI. The CDR3 is 19 amino acids. V shed 0 bases and J 7 bases; nucleotides not matched to a gene: 12. The TCR sequence derives from a boy in the first two years of life who had a stem cell transplant for Wiskott-Aldrich syndrome, so the T cells may come from the graft donor. Sequenced here: PBMCs, mostly from graft donor cells, sampled 360 days after TCRalphabeta/CD19-depleted stem cell transplant. The chain recombines TRBV6-5 with TRBJ2-1; 13 bases are shared with TRBD2. Here the CDR3 reads CASSYSRWTSGGVRNEQFF. The DNA for the CDR3 is TGTGCCAGCAGTTACTCTAGGTGGACTAGCGGGGGAGTAAGGAATGAGCAGTTCTTC.